This TCR beta chain was captured in a study of CD8 T cells in Susac syndrome. Overall study findings and caveats: The study acknowledged a relatively small number of individuals in its TCR sequencing and HLA analysis.

Stable or active relapsing-remitting multiple sclerosis, untreated and meeting revised McDonald criteria, defined the controls. It was with random hexamers that about 0.45 to 1 ug RNA was reverse transcribed. The method of amplification for TCR beta CDR3 was immunoSEQ multiplex PCR, covering 54 Vbeta and 13 Jbeta. TCRdb ran MiXCR on the immunoSEQ multiplex PCR reads and lists one entry per CDR3 protein. The sample includes about 200,000 distinct CDR3 sequences, 92% of them seen just once. About this clonotype: Its antigen is unidentified.

This CDR3 spans 15 amino acids. V usage is TRBV21-1 and J usage is TRBJ2-5; TRBD1, the table's D call, was not compared with the DNA. TRBV21-1 is an annotated pseudogene. The material sequenced was CD8+ T cells from PBMCs. This clonotype was sampled from a human donor with multiple sclerosis. This CDR3 is CASSKDDRGRETQYF. DNA for the CDR3: TGTGCCAGCAGCAAAGATGACCGGGGGCGAGAGACCCAGTACTTC.